The 17 T cell receptor beta chains below come from one sample, sequenced in a study of tumor-infiltrating lymphocytes in primary liver carcinoma (dated by TCRdb to 2016 to 2017). Sequenced using an Illumina HiSeq 2500. Using a constant-region primer and ProtoScript II reverse transcriptase, TCRbeta-specific cDNA was reverse-transcribed from around 500 ng total RNA. Construction of the TCRbeta libraries relied on three nested rounds of multiplex PCR, following a slightly modified ARM-PCR procedure. Multiplex TRBV1-TRBV30 forward primers and a Cbeta reverse primer were used in the first two PCR rounds, each of which was run for around 10 cycles. Starting from the raw public reads, TCRdb applied fastp trimming at Q25, assembled clones with MiXCR and retained in-frame beta chains. A single entry per CDR3 protein holds the most common genes and DNA from its merged rows. The sample records approximately 340,000 distinct CDR3 sequences, about 65% of which are singletons. The ten largest clones add up to about 6.1% of the sample.

Blood RNA was extracted from unsorted whole blood with TRIzol reagent; germline DNA came from the DNeasy Blood & Tissue kit. The sample consisted of peripheral blood. All receptors come from a man aged 40-50 years with primary liver carcinoma and hepatitis B virus infection.

This clonotype was seen a handful of times. A read error may account for a junction end that differs from germline. This chain joins TRBV6-1 and TRBJ1-6, with D hard to call. The CDR3 contains 12 residues. Germline values: CDR1 MNHNS, CDR2 SASEGT. CDR3 region: CASSETRSHLHF. The CDR3 DNA reads TGTGCCAGCAGTGAAACCCGCTCACACCTCCACTTT.

Points on this clonotype: A much larger clone lies a single base off, so this may be a read error. V usage is TRBV12-3 or TRBV12-4 and J usage is TRBJ1-2; D unresolved. V was shortened by 7 bases and J by 2 bases, with 17 bases between the two germline ends. The CDR3 has 15 residues. Here the CDR3 reads CASTTSQSRNYGYTF. DNA for the CDR3: TGTGCCAGCACCACCTCTCAGAGCCGCAACTATGGCTACACCTTC.

With regard to this clonotype: A much larger clonotype is one base distant, so this may be a read error. The rearrangement links TRBV6-5 to TRBJ1-6; D might be TRBD1 (5 bases). CDR1 MNHEY and CDR2 SVGAGI come from the germline V gene. The CDR3 sequence is 15 residues long. CDR3 region: CASTSTPGYNSPLYF. The CDR3 DNA is TGTGCCAGCACAAGCACCCCAGGGTATAATTCACCCCTCTACTTT.

A single count supports this clonotype. The CDR3 carries no conserved terminal phenylalanine or tryptophan, so it likely arises from a read error. It is unclear where the CDR3 begins or ends on the DNA, so no DNA is shown, and the CDR3 is as TCRdb lists it. The J gene is TRBJ2-1, the V gene TRBV11-2; the table's D call of TRBD1 was not tested on the DNA. A total of 11 residues make up the CDR3, ends included. Germline values: CDR1 SGHAT, CDR2 FQNNGV. This chain's CDR3 is CASGLRGQGEV.

This chain uses TRBV6-2 or TRBV6-3 with TRBJ2-1, with a weak D call TRBD2 (6 bases). This CDR3 region has 15 residues. Trimming left V 6 bases short and J 4 bases short, with 16 bases between. The V gene's germline CDR1 is MNHEY and CDR2 SVGEGT. DNA for the CDR3: TGTGCCAGCAGACTTAGCGGCGCTGGTTACAATGAGCAGTTCTTC. Amino acids: CASRLSGAGYNEQFF.

The sample holds many counts of this clonotype. V gene TRBV6-6 combines with J gene TRBJ2-2; D possibly corresponds to TRBD2 (6 bases). The CDR3 loop spans 15 amino acids. Germline CDR1 MNHNY, CDR2 SVGAGI (reference sequence). Between the trimmed V and J ends, which lost 2 bases and 1 base, there was a span of 8 bases. The CDR3: CASSYGAGNTGELFF. The CDR3 nucleotides read TGTGCCAGCAGTTACGGAGCGGGGAACACCGGGGAGCTGTTTTTT.

On this clonotype: This may be a read error: a much more frequent sequence differs by one nucleotide. This chain uses TRBV6-6 with TRBJ2-1; the D is unclear. The length of the CDR3 is 16 residues. Germline V gene data show CDR1 as MNHNY and CDR2 as SVGAGI (reference sequence). The CDR3 nucleotides read TGTGCCAGCAGTAACTCGTCCATACGTACCTACAATGAGCAGTTCTTC. Protein: CASSNSSIRTYNEQFF.

Comment on this clonotype: A much larger clone sits a single nucleotide away, making a read error possible. The chain uses TRBV6-2 or TRBV6-3 and TRBJ2-1, with 8 bases fitting TRBD2. This CDR3 spans 21 amino acids. V lost 2 bases and J lost 7; bases outside the gene matches: 25. CDR1 and CDR2 (germline): MNHEY, SVGEGT. The CDR3 DNA follows: TGTGCCAGCAGTTACCCGTCGATTGGGACTAGTGGGGCGGGATTGGAAAATGAGCAGTTCTTC. It translates to CASSYPSIGTSGAGLENEQFF.

In the case of this clonotype: Being one base from a much bigger clone, this may be a read error. The gene calls are TRBV6-5 and TRBJ1-3, with D hard to call. Trimming cost V 8 bases and J 0 bases, with 11 bases left between them. This CDR3 is 14 amino acids long. CDR1 and CDR2 from the germline V gene are MNHEY and SVGAGI. The CDR3 loop is CASGQTSSGNTIYF. The CDR3 coding sequence is TGTGCCAGCGGTCAAACAAGCTCTGGAAACACCATATATTTT.

This rearrangement joins TRBV24-1 to TRBJ1-5; D uncertain. Germline V lookup: CDR1 KGHDR, CDR2 SFDVKD. The V end lost 5 bases, the J end lost 4 bases, and 11 bases lay between the germline ends. The CDR3 spans 14 residues. This chain's CDR3 is CATSGPDCNQPQHF. For the CDR3, the DNA is TGTGCCACCAGTGGGCCGGACTGTAATCAGCCCCAGCATTTT.

The sample holds many counts of this clonotype. The chain has TRBV11-2 and TRBJ2-1; weak D call: TRBD2 (6 bases). The CDR3 runs 18 residues. Trimming shortened V by 0 bases and J by 3 bases, and 18 bases separated the two germline ends. CDR1 SGHAT and CDR2 FQNNGV come from the germline V gene. The CDR3 DNA is TGTGCCAGCAGCTTAGATTCCCGTTGGGGAGGAAACTACAATGAGCAGTTCTTC. Translating it yields CASSLDSRWGGNYNEQFF.

A remark on this clonotype: One end of the junction does not line up with germline, which may come from a read error. The rearrangement links TRBV29-1 to TRBJ2-3, with 7 bases matching TRBD2. The germline CDR1 and CDR2 sequences are SQVTM and ANQGSEA. The CDR3 runs to 13 residues. For the CDR3, the DNA is TGCAGCCTCCGGGGGGTTGGCACTGATACTCAGTATTTT. It specifies CSLRGVGTDTQYF.

As concerns this clonotype: This sequence may be a read error, since a much larger clone differs from it by one base. A read error is likely, as this CDR3 ends without the conserved phenylalanine or tryptophan. This chain uses TRBV4-3 with TRBJ2-1; 8 positions match TRBD2. The CDR3 consists of 18 residues. V was clipped by 4 bases and J by 4 bases; unmatched bases: 15. Germline lookup yields CDR1 LGHNA and CDR2 YSLEER. Here the CDR3 DNA reads TGCGCCAGCAGCCCCGGGAGGGGTCAGGGTCCGATTTACAATGAGCAGTTCCTC. It is translated as CASSPGRGQGPIYNEQFL.

This clonotype was recorded at least ten times. The chain carries TRBV11-3 and TRBJ2-1; 9 bases are a match to TRBD1. The junction had 2 bases not matched to a gene; V was cut back by 6 bases and J by 8 bases. Germline V gene lookup returns CDR1 SGHNT and CDR2 YENEEA. The CDR3 totals 12 residues. The CDR3 region is CASSWTGDEQFF. DNA of the CDR3: TGTGCCAGCAGTTGGACAGGGGATGAGCAGTTCTTC.

The chain is built from TRBV9 and TRBJ2-7; perhaps TRBD2 as D (5 bases). The CDR3 spans 14 residues. CDR1 is SGDLS and CDR2 is YYNGEE in the germline V gene. V was cut by 0 bases and J by 2 bases, with 9 bases left in between. The CDR3, as DNA: TGTGCCAGCAGCGTAGCGAGTAGCGCCTACGAGCAGTACTTC. Its protein product is CASSVASSAYEQYF.

On this clonotype itself: This may stem from a read error, because a much larger clone lies one nucleotide away. This chain connects TRBV4-2 to TRBJ2-3; D is perhaps TRBD1 (6 bases). This CDR3 spans 14 amino acids. V gave up 3 bases and J gave up 4 bases, with 11 bases separating them. Germline CDR1 LGHNA, CDR2 YNFKEQ. The CDR3 DNA reads as TGTGCCAGCAGCCAGCAGGGACACCCAGATACGCAGTATTTT. Residues: CASSQQGHPDTQYF.

With respect to this clonotype: A much larger clone sits a single nucleotide away, making a read error possible. V is TRBV10-3 and J is TRBJ1-1, with D hard to call. The CDR3 runs to 15 residues. CDR1 and CDR2 from the germline V gene are ENHRY and SYGVKD. DNA of the CDR3: TGTGCCATCAGTGAATCGGCGGGAGAAACGACTGAAGTTTTCTTT. This encodes CAISESAGETTEVFF.